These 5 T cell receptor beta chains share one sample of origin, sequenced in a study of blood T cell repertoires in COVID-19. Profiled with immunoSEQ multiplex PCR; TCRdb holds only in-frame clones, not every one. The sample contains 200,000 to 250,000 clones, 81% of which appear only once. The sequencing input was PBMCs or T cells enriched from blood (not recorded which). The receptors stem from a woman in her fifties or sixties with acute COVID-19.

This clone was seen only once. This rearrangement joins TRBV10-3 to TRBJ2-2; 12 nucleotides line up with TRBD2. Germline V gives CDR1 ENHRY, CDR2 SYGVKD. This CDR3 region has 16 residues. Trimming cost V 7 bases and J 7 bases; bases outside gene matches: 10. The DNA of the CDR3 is TGTGCCATCAATAATCTAGCGGGAGGGCCCGTCGGGGAGCTGTTTTTT. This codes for CAINNLAGGPVGELFF.

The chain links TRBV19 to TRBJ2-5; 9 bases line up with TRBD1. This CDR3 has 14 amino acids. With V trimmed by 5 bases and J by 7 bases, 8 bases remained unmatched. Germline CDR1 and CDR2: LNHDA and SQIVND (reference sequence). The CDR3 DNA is TGTGCCAGTAGTGCGACAGGGGGGAAGGGGACCCAGTACTTC. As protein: CASSATGGKGTQYF.

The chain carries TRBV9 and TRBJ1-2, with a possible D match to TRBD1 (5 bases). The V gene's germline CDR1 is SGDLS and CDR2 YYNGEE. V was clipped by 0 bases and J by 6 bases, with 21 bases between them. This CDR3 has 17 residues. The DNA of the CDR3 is TGTGCCAGCAGCGTAGCGGGGGGGACGCTAGATTCCGATGGCTACACCTTC. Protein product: CASSVAGGTLDSDGYTF.

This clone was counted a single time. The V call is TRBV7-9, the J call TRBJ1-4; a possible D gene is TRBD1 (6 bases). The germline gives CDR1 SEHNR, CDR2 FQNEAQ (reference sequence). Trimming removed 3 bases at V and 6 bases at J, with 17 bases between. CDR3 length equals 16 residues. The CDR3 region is CASSFSQGAGDEKLFF. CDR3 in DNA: TGTGCCAGCAGCTTCTCCCAGGGAGCAGGGGATGAAAAACTGTTTTTT.

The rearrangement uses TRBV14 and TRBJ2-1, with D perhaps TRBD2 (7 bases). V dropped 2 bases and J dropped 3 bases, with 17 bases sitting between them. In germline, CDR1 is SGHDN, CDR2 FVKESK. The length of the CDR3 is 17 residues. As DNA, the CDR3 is TGTGCCAGCAGCCAAACCCTCGCGGGGGCTTTCTACAATGAGCAGTTCTTC. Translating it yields CASSQTLAGAFYNEQFF.